This T cell receptor beta chain was sequenced for a study of T cell repertoires in cytomegalovirus infection. Study overall: It was recently identified HLA-C-restricted and well-studied HLA-B-restricted CMV epitopes that the study used.

The study, taken as a whole, reports: In two of eight donors, the top clonotype was HLA-C-restricted CMV-specific. Summed public TCR beta family frequency identified CMV carriers bearing the relevant HLA.

Remarks on this clonotype: What it binds is unknown.

Using its own MiXCR run on the reads, TCRdb lists one record per CDR3 protein. The data show under 95,000 distinct CDR3 sequences, roughly half seen once. The CDR3 is 17 residues long. Germline assignment: CDR1 MDHEN and CDR2 SYDVKM. Trimming cost V 7 bases and J 10 bases; bases outside gene matches: 19. The chain has TRBV28 and TRBJ2-1, with 10 bases identical to TRBD2. The specimen comprised CD8+ T cells from cultured PBMCs, sampled from culture after CMV antigen stimulation. The receptor comes from a human donor in good health (CMV status not recorded). Some clones in this sample may be carry-over from other donors' samples. The CDR3 here is CASTLQLPSGRAGEQFF. CDR3 sequence (DNA): TGTGCCAGCACTCTACAACTCCCCAGCGGGAGGGCGGGGGAGCAGTTCTTC.